The 29 T cell receptor beta chains below were found in one sample sequenced in a study of T-cell reconstitution after alpha-beta-depleted transplantation in children. TCRbeta library preparation incorporated unique molecular identifiers. TCRdb redid the calling of the PCR reads with MiXCR, one entry per CDR3 protein. This table holds 450,000 to 600,000 distinct CDR3 sequences, about 33% found once. This specimen consisted of PBMCs from the stem cell graft donor, obtained from the stem cell graft. The receptors were sampled from a human donor who donated a stem cell graft to a child with aplastic anemia.

This clonotype came up a few times. The CDR3 sequence is CASSLSPGNTGELFF. The CDR3 coding sequence is TGTGCCAGCAGCTTGTCCCCAGGCAACACCGGGGAGCTGTTTTTT. J is TRBJ2-2 and V is TRBV5-6, with D unclear. CDR3 length: 15 amino acids. V was clipped by 1 base and J by 2 bases, with 9 bases between them. From germline, CDR1 is SGHDT and CDR2 YYEEEE.

This clonotype was counted only a few times. The V and J genes are TRBV18 and TRBJ2-5; D remains ambiguous. This CDR3 has 14 residues. V dropped 5 bases and J dropped 2 bases, with 12 bases sitting between them. Germline assignment: CDR1 KGHSH and CDR2 LQKENI. DNA of the CDR3: TGTGCCAGCTCAACGTACGGCGGACAAGAGACCCAGTACTTC. As protein: CASSTYGGQETQYF.

The chain is built from TRBV6-2 or TRBV6-3 and TRBJ2-3, with TRBD2 matching over 12 bases. CDR3 length: 17 residues. V lost 6 bases to trimming and J lost 4 bases; unmatched junction nucleotides: 11. CDR1 and CDR2 from the germline V gene are MNHEY and SVGEGT. CDR3 coding DNA: TGTGCCAGCAGGCCCTCGGGACTAGCGGGCTTCGCAGATACGCAGTATTTT. This encodes CASRPSGLAGFADTQYF.

The CDR3 DNA is TGTGCCAGCAGCGTAGAGTCGGGGGGCTCGAATGAGCAGTTCTTC. This translates into CASSVESGGSNEQFF. The chain couples TRBV9 to TRBJ2-1, with D tentatively TRBD2 (7 bases). With 0 bases removed from V and 7 bases from J, the gap between germline ends came to 14 bases. This CDR3 has 15 amino acids. The germline gives CDR1 SGDLS, CDR2 YYNGEE.

V is TRBV12-3 or TRBV12-4 and J is TRBJ2-1; D not certain. The CDR3 covers 14 residues. With 3 bases removed from V and 10 bases from J, the gap between germline ends came to 16 bases. As DNA, the CDR3 is TGTGCCAGCAGTTTCCGAACTTCTTACCCCGAGCAGTTCTTC. Its protein is CASSFRTSYPEQFF.

This clonotype was found a few times. The chain employs TRBV5-1 and TRBJ2-1; D is unclear. Germline loops: CDR1 SGHRS, CDR2 YFSETQ. CDR3 length: 12 amino acids. V lost 4 bases to trimming and J lost 7 bases, with 9 bases between them. CDR3 sequence: CASSENANEQFF. CDR3 coding DNA: TGCGCCAGCAGCGAAAACGCGAATGAGCAGTTCTTC. The full variable domain, with the rest looked up from reference TRBV5-1 and TRBJ2-1, is KAGVTQTPRYLIKTRGQQVTLSCSPISGHRSVSWYQQTPGQGLQFLFEYFSETQRNKGNFPGRFSGRQFSNSRSEMNVSTLELGDSALYLCASSENANEQFFGPGTRLTVL.

The chain is built from TRBV7-2 and TRBJ2-2; D gene uncertain. Trimming stripped 5 bases from V and 4 bases from J, with 17 bases between. Germline V CDR1 and CDR2: SGHTA, FQGNSA. This CDR3 is built from 16 residues. Here the CDR3 reads CASSADTNTITGELFF. CDR3 nucleotide sequence: TGTGCCAGCAGCGCCGACACAAACACCATCACCGGGGAGCTGTTTTTT.

The rearrangement joins TRBV3-1 to TRBJ2-7; the D gene is possibly TRBD1 (7 bases). V was cut by 6 bases and J by 4 bases, with 13 bases left in between. The CDR3 consists of 13 residues. CDR1 and CDR2 from the germline V gene are LGHDT and YNNKEL (reference sequence). The CDR3 reads CASSQSGGYEQYF. The CDR3 DNA follows: TGTGCCAGCAGTCAATCAGGGGGGTACGAGCAGTACTTC.

This clonotype was seen many times. This sequence joins TRBV20-1 and TRBJ2-2; D remains unclear. Trimming removed 1 base at V and 6 bases at J, with 9 bases between. The CDR3 has 13 residues. Germline lookup yields CDR1 DFQATT and CDR2 SNEGSKA (reference sequence). The CDR3 bases are TGCAGTGCTAGAGCTTACGAGGCCGGGGAGCTGTTTTTT. Translation gives CSARAYEAGELFF.

This chain joins TRBV7-9 and TRBJ2-7; 9 bases match TRBD2. The CDR3 totals 17 residues. The J segment lost 5 bases and the V segment lost 3 bases, leaving 14 bases of the junction unmatched. The germline CDR1 and CDR2 sequences are SEHNR and FQNEAQ (reference sequence). The CDR3 nucleotides read TGTGCCAGCAGCTTGCGACTGACTAGCGGAGGGAGCGACGAGCAGTACTTC. Its translation: CASSLRLTSGGSDEQYF.

The chain has TRBV14 and TRBJ2-3, with D uncertain. This CDR3 contains 13 residues. Germline assignment: CDR1 SGHDN and CDR2 FVKESK. The V end was cut by 1 base, the J end by 8 bases, with 10 bases between. The CDR3 DNA reads as TGTGCCAGCAGCCAAGCAAGTCTGGTTACGCAGTATTTT. It translates to CASSQASLVTQYF.

This chain joins TRBV19 and TRBJ1-2; D is unresolved. Germline V CDR1 and CDR2: LNHDA, SQIVND (reference sequence). V was shortened by 0 bases and J by 7 bases, with 12 bases between the two germline ends. CDR3 length equals 14 residues. CDR3 coding DNA: TGTGCCAGTAGTATAGATTCCGTATTCGGTGGCTACACCTTC. Translation gives CASSIDSVFGGYTF.

The V call is TRBV21-1, the J call TRBJ2-1; the D call of TRBD2 is as the table states it, not checked on the DNA. TRBV21-1 is designated a pseudogene. The CDR3 sequence is 19 residues long. DNA of the CDR3: TGTGCCAGCAGCTCCTTCGTTAGGACTAGCGGGAGCCTTCTAGGTGAGCAGTTCTTC. Its translation: CASSSFVRTSGSLLGEQFF.

This chain joins TRBV7-2 and TRBJ2-3; TRBD2 agrees at 11 bases. The germline V gene has CDR1 SGHTA and CDR2 FQGNSA. The CDR3 extends over 17 amino acids. J gave up 4 bases and V 0 bases, and 6 bases lay outside the gene matches. The CDR3 DNA reads as TGTGCCAGCAGCTTAGCGCTTCTAGCGGGAGGCCCAGATACGCAGTATTTT. This codes for CASSLALLAGGPDTQYF.

A few counts support this clonotype. The chain combines TRBV20-1 with TRBJ1-1; no clear D. V gave up 0 bases and J gave up 3 bases, with 17 bases separating them. Germline V gene sequence: CDR1 DFQATT, CDR2 SNEGSKA (reference sequence). The CDR3 consists of 16 residues. The CDR3 coding sequence is TGCAGTGCTAGAGAACGGGAGAGGGAACCCGACACTGAAGCTTTCTTT. It specifies CSAREREREPDTEAFF.

J is TRBJ2-7 and V is TRBV7-9; 7 bases map to TRBD1. Germline assignment: CDR1 SEHNR and CDR2 FQNEAQ (reference sequence). The CDR3 contains 16 residues. The CDR3 reads CASSLGGTEHSCEQYV. The CDR3, as DNA: TGTGCCAGCAGCTTAGGAGGGACAGAGCACTCCTGCGAGCAGTACGTC.

V gene TRBV27 combines with J gene TRBJ2-1; D gene unclear. Trimming stripped 5 bases from V and 9 bases from J, with 8 bases between. The CDR3 contains 11 residues. The germline CDR1 and CDR2 sequences are MNHEY and SMNVEV (reference sequence). CDR3 sequence: CASSTYGEQFF. CDR3 DNA sequence: TGTGCCAGCAGTACCTATGGTGAGCAGTTCTTC.

This chain joins TRBV20-1 and TRBJ2-1; a weak D match, TRBD2 (5 bases). The CDR3 runs to 15 residues. V lost 1 base and J 4 bases, leaving 14 bases between the germline ends. Germline assignment: CDR1 DFQATT and CDR2 SNEGSKA (reference sequence). Written as DNA, the CDR3 is TGCAGTGCTAGAGCGGTGGGAGCGAGGTACAATGAGCAGTTCTTC. It translates to CSARAVGARYNEQFF.

The CDR3 coding sequence is TGCGCCAGCAGCCAAAGATTCAACCCTAGCACAGATACGCAGTATTTT. Translated, it gives CASSQRFNPSTDTQYF. V and J are TRBV4-3 and TRBJ2-3, with unresolved D. Trimming removed 2 bases from V and 0 bases from J, with 12 bases in between. This CDR3 has 16 amino acids. Germline V CDR1 and CDR2: LGHNA, YSLEER.

The V gene is TRBV11-2, the J gene TRBJ2-7, with 11 bases fitting TRBD1. CDR3 length: 16 residues. The V and J ends lost 1 base and 1 base, in that order; junction bases with no gene match: 3. Germline values: CDR1 SGHAT, CDR2 FQNNGV. The CDR3 DNA follows: TGTGCCAGCAGCTTAGTGGGGGACAGGGGGTCCTACGAGCAGTACTTC. It encodes CASSLVGDRGSYEQYF.

The chain has TRBV7-2 and TRBJ2-1; 7 bases are a match to TRBD2. This CDR3 has 16 amino acids. CDR1 SGHTA and CDR2 FQGNSA come from the germline V gene. The ends lost 5 bases at V and 3 bases at J; junction bases unmatched: 10. The CDR3 nucleotides are TGTGCCAGCAGCCAGAGAGGGGAGGGCCTCTACAATGAGCAGTTCTTC. This sequence encodes CASSQRGEGLYNEQFF. Combining the CDR3 with reference TRBV7-2 and TRBJ2-1 gives the whole variable domain GAGVSQSPSNKVTEKGKDVELRCDPISGHTALYWYRQSLGQGLEFLIYFQGNSAPDKSGLPSDRFSAERTGGSVSTLTIQRTQQEDSAVYLCASSQRGEGLYNEQFFGPGTRLTVL.

V and J are TRBV4-1 and TRBJ2-1; 9 bases match TRBD2. V was clipped by 3 bases and J by 6 bases; unmatched bases: 24. The CDR3 has 21 residues. The germline gives CDR1 MGHRA, CDR2 YSYEKL. The CDR3 here is CASSHGWATGLAGTLSNEQFF. CDR3 in DNA: TGCGCCAGCAGCCATGGATGGGCTACCGGCCTAGCGGGGACTTTATCCAATGAGCAGTTCTTC.

This clonotype was detected only a few times. This chain uses TRBV20-1 with TRBJ2-5; D is perhaps TRBD2 (5 bases). This CDR3 region has 12 residues. Germline-derived CDR1 and CDR2 are DFQATT and SNEGSKA (reference sequence). Trimming left V 3 bases short and J 5 bases short, with 10 bases between. DNA of the CDR3: TGCAGTGCTAGTACTGCGGGCGAGACCCAGTACTTC. Amino acids: CSASTAGETQYF.

This clonotype was counted only a few times. This chain links TRBV30 with TRBJ2-7, with a possible D match to TRBD2 (5 bases). The CDR3 runs 17 residues. The germline gives CDR1 GTSNPN, CDR2 SVGIG (reference sequence). Trimming stripped 0 bases from V and 3 bases from J, with 21 bases between. CDR3 residues: CAWSVIFGERAIYEQYF. DNA for the CDR3: TGTGCCTGGAGTGTAATCTTCGGGGAAAGGGCCATCTACGAGCAGTACTTC. Complete variable domain (other parts from reference TRBV30 and TRBJ2-7): SQTIHQWPATLVQPVGSPLSLECTVEGTSNPNLYWYRQAAGRGLQLLFYSVGIGQISSEVPQNLSASRPQDRQFILSSKKLLLSDSGFYLCAWSVIFGERAIYEQYFGPGTRLTVT.

This clonotype appeared a few times. V is TRBV18 and J is TRBJ2-5; the D gene is possibly TRBD1 (6 bases). The ends were cut back, 3 bases at V and 4 bases at J, with 12 bases in the middle. The CDR3 consists of 14 residues. Per the germline V gene, CDR1 is KGHSH and CDR2 is LQKENI. The DNA of the CDR3 is TGTGCCAGCTCACCCAGACAGGCGGGAGAGACCCAGTACTTC. Amino acids: CASSPRQAGETQYF.

There are a few counts of this clonotype. A junction boundary mismatches the germline segment, possibly from a read error. V and J are TRBV12-3 or TRBV12-4 and TRBJ1-1; TRBD1 might be the D (5 bases). The CDR3 is 11 amino acids. The CDR3 loop is CASSLAGAARF. The CDR3 DNA sequence: TGTGCCAGCAGTTTAGCTGGGGCAGCCCGCTTT.

A few counts support this clonotype. The rearrangement links TRBV7-9 to TRBJ1-4; 9 positions agree with TRBD1. Trimming at V came to 0 bases and at J to 7 bases, leaving 3 bases not matched to a gene. CDR1 and CDR2 from the germline V gene are SEHNR and FQNEAQ (reference sequence). This CDR3 has 15 residues. Here the CDR3 reads CASSLAGQGGEKLFF. As DNA, the CDR3 is TGTGCCAGCAGCTTAGCGGGACAGGGCGGTGAAAAACTGTTTTTT.

The table lists this clonotype with a few counts. The V call is TRBV20-1, the J call TRBJ1-4; TRBD1 is a possible D gene (6 bases). This CDR3 region has 12 residues. Germline V gene data show CDR1 as DFQATT and CDR2 as SNEGSKA (reference sequence). The germline V and J ends were trimmed by 3 bases and 8 bases, with 10 bases remaining between them. CDR3 residues: CSARTGGEKLFF. CDR3 coding DNA: TGCAGTGCTAGGACAGGCGGGGAAAAACTGTTTTTT.

This clonotype was recorded a few times. This chain uses TRBV12-3 or TRBV12-4 with TRBJ1-1; 7 bases align to TRBD1. This CDR3 has 14 amino acids. J lost 6 bases, V lost 5 bases, and 9 bases had no gene match. As DNA, the CDR3 is TGTGCCAGCAGTCCCCGACAGGGCAGGGCTGAAGCTTTCTTT. The encoded protein is CASSPRQGRAEAFF.